The 15 T cell receptor beta chains presented below share a single source sample, sequenced in a study of OX40 agonist ivuxolimab in advanced cancers. TCRdb's table, derived via immunoSEQ multiplex PCR, lists solely in-frame clones and lacks some. The table includes roughly 32,000 clones, 85% to 95% detected once. Here the sequenced sample was CD4+ or CD8+ T cells sorted from blood, taken in a trial of the OX40 agonist ivuxolimab. These receptors all stem from an adult with an advanced solid tumor such as melanoma, head and neck, liver or kidney cancer.

This sequence joins TRBV18 and TRBJ2-7; 8 bases fit TRBD2. CDR3 length: 15 amino acids. V lost 3 bases to trimming and J lost 3 bases; unmatched junction nucleotides: 7. CDR1 is KGHSH, CDR2 LQKENI, per germline. DNA for the CDR3: TGTGCCAGCTCACCTAGCGGGAATTCCGTCTACGAGCAGTACTTC. Translating it yields CASSPSGNSVYEQYF.

The chain couples TRBV2 to TRBJ1-6; D is undetermined. V was cut by 2 bases and J by 1 base, with 9 bases left in between. This CDR3 region has 16 residues. The V gene's germline CDR1 is SNHLY and CDR2 FYNNEI. The CDR3, as DNA: TGTGCCAGCAGTGAACCCAGTACGTCCTATAATTCACCCCTCCACTTT. This encodes CASSEPSTSYNSPLHF.

The V and J genes are TRBV28 and TRBJ2-2; 7 bases are shared with TRBD1. CDR1 MDHEN and CDR2 SYDVKM come from the germline V gene. V lost 2 bases and J lost 2; bases outside the gene matches: 8. The CDR3 contains 17 residues. The CDR3 DNA follows: TGTGCCAGCAGTTTAATCGGGACAGATATCAACACCGGGGAGCTGTTTTTT. Residues: CASSLIGTDINTGELFF.

The chain recombines TRBV11-2 with TRBJ1-6; no definite D call. Trimming cost V 1 base and J 10 bases, with 11 bases left between them. The CDR3 totals 14 residues. Germline V lookup: CDR1 SGHAT, CDR2 FQNNGV. CDR3 amino acids: CASSLAVPRSPLHF. CDR3 in DNA: TGTGCCAGCAGCTTAGCGGTACCCAGATCACCCCTCCACTTT.

The V gene is TRBV6-1, the J gene TRBJ2-7, with D possibly being TRBD2 (6 bases). Germline V lookup: CDR1 MNHNS, CDR2 SASEGT. The CDR3 consists of 11 residues. The CDR3 bases are TGTGCGACCGGGGGAAAGAACGAGCAGTACTTC. Protein sequence: CATGGKNEQYF.

V usage is TRBV7-9 and J usage is TRBJ1-2; 10 bases map to TRBD1. This CDR3 region has 15 residues. The V gene end was trimmed by 1 base and the J gene end by 7 bases; junction bases not matched to a gene: 6. In germline, CDR1 is SEHNR, CDR2 FQNEAQ (reference sequence). For the CDR3, the DNA is TGTGCCAGCAGCTTAGGAGTGGGACAGGGGAGTGGCTACACCTTC. Translation: CASSLGVGQGSGYTF.

V and J are TRBV28 and TRBJ1-4; no reliable D call. CDR1 is MDHEN, CDR2 SYDVKM, per germline. V was cut by 7 bases and J by 4 bases, with 10 bases left in between. CDR3 size: 13 residues. CDR3 bases: TGTGCCAGCACTGCGGGAATTAATGAAAAACTGTTTTTT. Amino acids: CASTAGINEKLFF.

V gene TRBV9 combines with J gene TRBJ1-5; D not resolved. The CDR3 runs to 14 residues. V was trimmed by 0 bases and J by 5 bases, leaving 9 bases between them. In germline, CDR1 is SGDLS, CDR2 YYNGEE. CDR3 sequence: CASSVGSGDQPQHF. Written as DNA, the CDR3 is TGTGCCAGCAGCGTAGGGAGCGGGGATCAGCCCCAGCATTTT.

This clone has only a few counts. The chain combines TRBV5-6 with TRBJ1-1, with D possibly matching TRBD1 (6 bases). The CDR3 consists of 15 residues. The V end was cut by 6 bases, the J end by 1 base, with 16 bases between. Germline CDR1 and CDR2: SGHDT and YYEEEE. In nucleotides, the CDR3 is TGTGCCAGCATTCTGTTCAGGGGAGAGAACACTGAAGCTTTCTTT. Its translation is CASILFRGENTEAFF.

The chain has TRBV5-4 and TRBJ2-5; D is perhaps TRBD2 (5 bases). The J call is doubtful: the DNA matches TRBJ2-7 better. CDR3 length: 13 amino acids. Per germline, CDR1 SGHNT and CDR2 YYREEE (reference sequence). DNA for the CDR3: TGTGCCAGCAGCTTCCCCGGGGCCTACGAGCAGTACTTC. Translation gives CASSFPGAYEQYF.

The chain recombines TRBV28 with TRBJ1-2, with a weak D call TRBD1 (5 bases). V lost 3 bases to trimming and J lost 5 bases, with 16 bases between them. The CDR3 is 15 residues long. CDR1 is MDHEN and CDR2 is SYDVKM in the germline V gene. This chain's CDR3 is CASSFTSGEGYGYTF. CDR3 in DNA: TGTGCCAGCAGTTTCACTTCGGGGGAAGGATATGGCTACACCTTC.

The V gene is TRBV11-3, the J gene TRBJ2-7; no firm D call. Germline values: CDR1 SGHNT, CDR2 YENEEA. The CDR3 loop spans 13 amino acids. The V end lost 2 bases, the J end lost 0 bases, and 5 bases lay between the germline ends. As DNA, the CDR3 is TGTGCCAGCAGCTTATACTTCTCCTACGAGCAGTACTTC. As protein: CASSLYFSYEQYF.

The V gene is TRBV10-2, the J gene TRBJ1-5; TRBD1 matches at 9 bases. CDR3 size: 14 residues. V shed 6 bases, J shed 6 bases, and the junction held 6 bases outside the gene matches. CDR1 WSHSY and CDR2 SAAADI come from the germline V gene. The chain's CDR3 is CASSGDRVIQPQHF. CDR3 bases: TGCGCCAGCAGCGGGGACAGGGTTATTCAGCCCCAGCATTTT.

J is TRBJ2-5 and V is TRBV29-1; 12 bases are a match to TRBD2. Germline CDR1 is SQVTM and CDR2 is ANQGSEA. CDR3 length: 13 amino acids. J gave up 5 bases and V 7 bases, and 5 bases lay outside the gene matches. The CDR3 DNA reads TGCAGCGCCCGACTAGCGGGGGTTGAGACCCAGTACTTC. It codes for CSARLAGVETQYF.

CDR3 amino acids: CASSPQDTNRGYTF. The CDR3 DNA is TGTGCCAGCTCACCACAGGACACCAACCGGGGCTACACCTTC. This chain joins TRBV18 and TRBJ1-2; D possibly corresponds to TRBD1 (5 bases). V lost 1 base to trimming and J lost 8 bases, with 14 bases between them. The CDR3 is 14 residues long. Germline lookup yields CDR1 KGHSH and CDR2 LQKENI.